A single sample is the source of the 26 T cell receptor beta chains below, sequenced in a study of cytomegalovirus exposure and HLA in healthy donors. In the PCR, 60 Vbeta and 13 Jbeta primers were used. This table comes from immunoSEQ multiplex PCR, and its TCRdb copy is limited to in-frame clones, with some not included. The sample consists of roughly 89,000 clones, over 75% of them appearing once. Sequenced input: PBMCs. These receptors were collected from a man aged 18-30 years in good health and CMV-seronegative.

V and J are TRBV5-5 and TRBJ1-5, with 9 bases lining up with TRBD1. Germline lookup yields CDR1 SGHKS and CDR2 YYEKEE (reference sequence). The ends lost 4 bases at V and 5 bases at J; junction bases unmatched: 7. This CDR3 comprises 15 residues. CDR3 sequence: CASSPDRGEYQPQHF. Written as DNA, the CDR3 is TGTGCCAGCAGCCCGGACAGGGGAGAATATCAGCCCCAGCATTTT.

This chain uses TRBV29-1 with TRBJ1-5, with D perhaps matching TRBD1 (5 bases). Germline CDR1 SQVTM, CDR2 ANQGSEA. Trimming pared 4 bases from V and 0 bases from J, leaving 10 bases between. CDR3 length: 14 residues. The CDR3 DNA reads TGCAGCGTTGTGGGGGAGGATAGCAATCAGCCCCAGCATTTT. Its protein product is CSVVGEDSNQPQHF.

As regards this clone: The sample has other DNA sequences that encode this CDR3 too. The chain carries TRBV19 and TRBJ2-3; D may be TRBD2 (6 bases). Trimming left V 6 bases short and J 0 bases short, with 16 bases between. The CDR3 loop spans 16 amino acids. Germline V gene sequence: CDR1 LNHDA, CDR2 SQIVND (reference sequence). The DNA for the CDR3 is TGTGCCAGTAGGATTAGTGGGGGGACTAGCACAGATACGCAGTATTTT. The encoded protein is CASRISGGTSTDTQYF.

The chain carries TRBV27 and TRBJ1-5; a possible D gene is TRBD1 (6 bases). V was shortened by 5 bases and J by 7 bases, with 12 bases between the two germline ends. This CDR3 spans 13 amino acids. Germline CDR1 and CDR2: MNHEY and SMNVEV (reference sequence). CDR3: CASSLSQGQPQHF. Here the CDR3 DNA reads TGTGCCAGCAGTCTCTCTCAGGGGCAGCCCCAGCATTTT.

The CDR3, as DNA: TGTGCCAGTTCGATCCCGGGACAGGCCGTTAACTATGGCTACACCTTC. Amino acid sequence: CASSIPGQAVNYGYTF. This sequence joins TRBV6-6 and TRBJ1-2, with 8 positions matching TRBD1. The CDR3 contains 16 residues. Unmatched junction bases numbered 13, after V lost 9 bases and J lost 1 base. CDR1 and CDR2 (germline): MNHNY, SVGAGI (reference sequence).

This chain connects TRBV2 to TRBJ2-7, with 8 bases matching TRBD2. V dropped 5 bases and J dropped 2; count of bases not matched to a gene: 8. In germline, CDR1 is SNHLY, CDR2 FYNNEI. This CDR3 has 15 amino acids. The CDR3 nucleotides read TGTGCCAGCAGTATCGGCAGCGGGGGCCCCTACGAGCAGTACTTC. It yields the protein CASSIGSGGPYEQYF.

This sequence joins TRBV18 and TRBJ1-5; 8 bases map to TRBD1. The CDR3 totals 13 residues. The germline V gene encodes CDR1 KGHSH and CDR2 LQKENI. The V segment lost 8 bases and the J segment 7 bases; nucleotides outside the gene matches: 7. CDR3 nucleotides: TGTGCCAGCACAGGGGGTCAAGGCCAGCCCCAGCATTTT. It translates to CASTGGQGQPQHF. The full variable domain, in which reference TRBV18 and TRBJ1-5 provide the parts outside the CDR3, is NAGVMQNPRHLVRRRGQEARLRCSPMKGHSHVYWYRQLPEEGLKFMVYLQKENIIDESGMPKERFSAEFPKEGPSILRIQQVVRGDSAAYFCASTGGQGQPQHFGDGTRLSIL.

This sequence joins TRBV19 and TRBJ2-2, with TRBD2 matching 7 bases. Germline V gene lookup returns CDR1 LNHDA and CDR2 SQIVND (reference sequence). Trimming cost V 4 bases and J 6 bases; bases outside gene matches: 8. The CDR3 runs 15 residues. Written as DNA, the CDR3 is TGTGCCAGTAGTACTACGGGGGGAAGTCCCGGGGAGCTGTTTTTT. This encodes CASSTTGGSPGELFF.

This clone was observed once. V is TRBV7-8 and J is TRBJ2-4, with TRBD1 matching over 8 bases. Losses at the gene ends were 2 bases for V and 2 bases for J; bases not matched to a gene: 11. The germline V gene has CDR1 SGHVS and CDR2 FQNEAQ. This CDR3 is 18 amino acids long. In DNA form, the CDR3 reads TGTGCCAGCAGCTTAACCGGGAAGGACAGGGTGACCAAAAACATTCAGTACTTC. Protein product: CASSLTGKDRVTKNIQYF.

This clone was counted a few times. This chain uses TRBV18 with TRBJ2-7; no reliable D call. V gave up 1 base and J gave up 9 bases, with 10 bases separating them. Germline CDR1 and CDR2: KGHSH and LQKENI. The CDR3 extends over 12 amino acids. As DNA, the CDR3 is TGTGCCAGCTCACCACTCAAAAGAGGGCAGTACTTC. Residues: CASSPLKRGQYF.

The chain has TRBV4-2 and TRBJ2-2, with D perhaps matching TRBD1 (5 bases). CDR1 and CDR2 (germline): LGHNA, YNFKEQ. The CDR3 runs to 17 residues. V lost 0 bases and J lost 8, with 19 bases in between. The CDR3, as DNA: TGTGCCAGCAGCCAAGATCTAATCGGGCAGGGTTGGGGGGAGCTGTTTTTT. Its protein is CASSQDLIGQGWGELFF.

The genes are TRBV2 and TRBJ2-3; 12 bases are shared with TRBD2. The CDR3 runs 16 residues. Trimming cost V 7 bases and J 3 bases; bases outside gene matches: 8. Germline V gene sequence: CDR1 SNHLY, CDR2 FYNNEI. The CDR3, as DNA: TGTGCCAGCATCAGGACTAGCGGGGCCCTTACAGATACGCAGTATTTT. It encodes CASIRTSGALTDTQYF.

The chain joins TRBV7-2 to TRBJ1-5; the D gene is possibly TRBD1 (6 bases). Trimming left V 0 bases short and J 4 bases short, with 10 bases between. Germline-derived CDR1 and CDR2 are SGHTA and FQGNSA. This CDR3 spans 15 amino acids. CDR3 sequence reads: CASSLAGQQNQPQHF. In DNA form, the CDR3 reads TGTGCCAGCAGCTTAGCAGGACAGCAAAATCAGCCCCAGCATTTT.

CDR3 nucleotide sequence: TGTGCCAGCAGTCGGGACAACTCACCCCTCCACTTT. Translated, it gives CASSRDNSPLHF. The rearrangement links TRBV2 to TRBJ1-6, with D perhaps TRBD1 (6 bases). The ends were cut back, 5 bases at V and 10 bases at J, with 9 bases in the middle. The CDR3 runs 12 residues. Germline V CDR1 and CDR2: SNHLY, FYNNEI. Together with reference TRBV2 and TRBJ1-6, the CDR3 gives the full variable domain: EPEVTQTPSHQVTQMGQEVILRCVPISNHLYFYWYRQILGQKVEFLVSFYNNEISEKSEIFDDQFSVERPDGSNFTLKIRSTKLEDSAMYFCASSRDNSPLHFGNGTRLTVT.

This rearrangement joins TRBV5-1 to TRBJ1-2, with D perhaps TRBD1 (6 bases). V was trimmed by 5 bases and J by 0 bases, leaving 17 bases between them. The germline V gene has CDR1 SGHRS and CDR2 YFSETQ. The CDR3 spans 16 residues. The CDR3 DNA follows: TGCGCCAGCAGGGAAACCAGGGACATCACTAACTATGGCTACACCTTC. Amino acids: CASRETRDITNYGYTF.

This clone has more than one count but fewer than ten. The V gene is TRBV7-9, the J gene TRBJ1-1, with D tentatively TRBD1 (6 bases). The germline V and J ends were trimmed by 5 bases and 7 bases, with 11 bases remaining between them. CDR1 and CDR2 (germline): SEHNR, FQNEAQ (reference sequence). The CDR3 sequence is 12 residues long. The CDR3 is CASSLTGVEAFF. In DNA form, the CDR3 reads TGTGCCAGCAGCCTGACAGGCGTTGAAGCTTTCTTT. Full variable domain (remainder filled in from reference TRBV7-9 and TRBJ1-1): DTGVSQNPRHKITKRGQNVTFRCDPISEHNRLYWYRQTLGQGPEFLTYFQNEAQLEKSRLLSDRFSAERPKGSFSTLEIQRTEQGDSAMYLCASSLTGVEAFFGQGTRLTVV.

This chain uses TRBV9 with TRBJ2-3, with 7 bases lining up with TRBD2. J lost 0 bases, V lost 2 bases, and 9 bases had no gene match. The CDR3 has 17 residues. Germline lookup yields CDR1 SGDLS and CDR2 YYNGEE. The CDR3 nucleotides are TGTGCCAGCAGCGTCGGGAGCGGGGTGGGTAGCACAGATACGCAGTATTTT. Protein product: CASSVGSGVGSTDTQYF.

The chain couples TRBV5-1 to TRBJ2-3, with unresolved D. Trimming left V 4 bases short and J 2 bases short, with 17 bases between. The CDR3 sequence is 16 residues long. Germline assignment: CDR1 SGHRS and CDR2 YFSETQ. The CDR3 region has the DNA TGCGCCAGCAGCCCTGGTGCCTCACTCTTCACAGATACGCAGTATTTT. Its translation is CASSPGASLFTDTQYF.

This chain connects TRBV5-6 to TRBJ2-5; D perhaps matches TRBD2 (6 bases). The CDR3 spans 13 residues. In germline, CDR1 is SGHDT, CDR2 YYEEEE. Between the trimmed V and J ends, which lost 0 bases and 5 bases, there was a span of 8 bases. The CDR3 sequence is CASSLVGGETQYF. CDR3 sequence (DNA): TGTGCCAGCAGCTTGGTTGGGGGGGAGACCCAGTACTTC.

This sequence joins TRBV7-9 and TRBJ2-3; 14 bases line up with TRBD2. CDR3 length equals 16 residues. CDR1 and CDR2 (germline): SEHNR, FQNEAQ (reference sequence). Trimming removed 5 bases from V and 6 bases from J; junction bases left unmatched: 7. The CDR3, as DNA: TGTGCCAGCAGCCCCCCCGGGACTAGCGGGGGTGATACGCAGTATTTT. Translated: CASSPPGTSGGDTQYF.

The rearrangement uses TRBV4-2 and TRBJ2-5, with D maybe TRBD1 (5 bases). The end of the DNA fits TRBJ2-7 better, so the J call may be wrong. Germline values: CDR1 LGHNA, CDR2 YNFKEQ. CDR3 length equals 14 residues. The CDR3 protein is CASSRRGQGNEQYF. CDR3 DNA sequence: TGTGCCAGCAGCCGTAGGGGCCAGGGAAACGAGCAGTACTTC.

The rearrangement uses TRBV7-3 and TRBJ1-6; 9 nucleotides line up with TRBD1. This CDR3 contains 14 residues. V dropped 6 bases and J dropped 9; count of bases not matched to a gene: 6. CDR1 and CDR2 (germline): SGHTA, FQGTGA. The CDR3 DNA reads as TGTGCCAGCAGGGTCGGACAGGGGCGTTCACCCCTCCACTTT. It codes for CASRVGQGRSPLHF.

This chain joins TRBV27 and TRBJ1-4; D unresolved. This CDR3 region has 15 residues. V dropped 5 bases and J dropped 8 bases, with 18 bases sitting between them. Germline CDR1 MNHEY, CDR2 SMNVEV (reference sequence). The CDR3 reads CASSNGRSWREKLFF. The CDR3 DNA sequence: TGTGCCAGCAGTAACGGACGGAGTTGGAGGGAAAAACTGTTTTTT.

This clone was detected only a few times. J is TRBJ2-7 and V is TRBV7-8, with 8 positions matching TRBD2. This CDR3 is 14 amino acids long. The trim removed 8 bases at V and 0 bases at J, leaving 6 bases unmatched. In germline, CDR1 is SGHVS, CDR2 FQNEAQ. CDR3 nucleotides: TGTGCCAGCCAAAACGGGGGGGTCTCCTACGAGCAGTACTTC. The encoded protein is CASQNGGVSYEQYF.

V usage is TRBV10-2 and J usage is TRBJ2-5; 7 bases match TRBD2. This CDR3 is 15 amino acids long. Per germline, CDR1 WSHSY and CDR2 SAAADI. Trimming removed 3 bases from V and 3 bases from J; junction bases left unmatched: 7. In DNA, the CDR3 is TGCGCCAGCAGTGATCCCGGCGGGGGAGAAGAGACCCAGTACTTC. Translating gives CASSDPGGGEETQYF.

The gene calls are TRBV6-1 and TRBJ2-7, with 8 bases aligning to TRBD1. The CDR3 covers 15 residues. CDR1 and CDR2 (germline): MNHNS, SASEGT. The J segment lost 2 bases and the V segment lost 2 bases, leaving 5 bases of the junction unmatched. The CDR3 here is CASSEPGQATYEQYF. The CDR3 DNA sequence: TGTGCCAGCAGTGAACCGGGACAGGCAACCTACGAGCAGTACTTC.